These 10 T cell receptor beta chains came from one sample sequenced in a study of blood T cell repertoires in COVID-19. Assay: immunoSEQ multiplex PCR; the TCRdb copy retains only in-frame clones and omits some. The sample lists 140,000 to 150,000 clones; approximately 81% were seen once. Source material: peripheral blood. These receptors all come from a human donor in a cohort sampled during active COVID-19.

The chain combines TRBV30 with TRBJ1-6, with 7 bases lining up with TRBD1. Losses at the gene ends were 4 bases for V and 7 bases for J; bases not matched to a gene: 4. The CDR3 is 13 amino acids. The germline V gene has CDR1 GTSNPN and CDR2 SVGIG (reference sequence). This CDR3 is CAWIGQANSPLHF. CDR3 coding DNA: TGTGCCTGGATTGGACAGGCAAATTCACCCCTCCACTTT.

This clone was detected ten times or more. This chain uses TRBV6-1 with TRBJ2-5; 10 bases agree with TRBD1. The CDR3 consists of 15 residues. Germline V gene lookup returns CDR1 MNHNS and CDR2 SASEGT. J lost 4 bases, V lost 0 bases, and 2 bases had no gene match. CDR3 coding DNA: TGTGCCAGCAGTGAAGCGACAGGGGGCCCAGAGACCCAGTACTTC. The encoded protein is CASSEATGGPETQYF.

V and J are TRBV3-1 (or the pseudogene TRBV3-2) and TRBJ1-3; the D is unclear. The CDR3 totals 17 residues. V lost 1 base and J lost 0, with 13 bases in between. From germline, CDR1 is LGHDT and CDR2 YNNKEL (reference sequence). The DNA of the CDR3 is TGTGCCAGCAGCCAAGGCCTGACAACTTACTCTGGAAACACCATATATTTT. It encodes CASSQGLTTYSGNTIYF.

This rearrangement joins TRBV7-2 to TRBJ1-4; 7 bases are shared with TRBD1. The junction had 6 bases not matched to a gene; V was cut back by 6 bases and J by 5 bases. Germline V gene sequence: CDR1 SGHTA, CDR2 FQGNSA. The CDR3 is 14 residues long. The CDR3 spells CASSRGGSNEKLFF. DNA of the CDR3: TGTGCCAGCAGTAGAGGGGGCTCGAATGAAAAACTGTTTTTT.

The chain recombines TRBV4-2 with TRBJ2-7; D is perhaps TRBD1 (6 bases). Trimming left V 3 bases short and J 7 bases short, with 16 bases between. The V gene's germline CDR1 is LGHNA and CDR2 YNFKEQ. This CDR3 contains 14 residues. CDR3: CASSHPTGLGEQYF. CDR3 DNA: TGTGCCAGCAGCCACCCGACAGGCCTGGGGGAGCAGTACTTC.

The chain couples TRBV19 to TRBJ2-3, with TRBD1 as a possible D gene (6 bases). Germline CDR1 LNHDA, CDR2 SQIVND (reference sequence). Trimming pared 10 bases from V and 4 bases from J, leaving 12 bases between. There are 12 residues in the CDR3. Written as DNA, the CDR3 is TGTGCCACCAATAGGGGGTCAGATACGCAGTATTTT. Translating gives CATNRGSDTQYF.

This sequence joins TRBV7-9 and TRBJ2-7; D possibly corresponds to TRBD1 (6 bases). V was trimmed by 4 bases and J by 0 bases, leaving 13 bases between them. Germline CDR1 reads SEHNR; CDR2 reads FQNEAQ (reference sequence). This CDR3 has 15 residues. In DNA form, the CDR3 reads TGTGCCAGCAGCTCTAAAGGGGGAACCTCCTACGAGCAGTACTTC. Translated, it gives CASSSKGGTSYEQYF.

This chain connects TRBV7-2 to TRBJ2-7; perhaps TRBD1 as D (7 bases). The CDR3 extends over 15 amino acids. Trimming took off 5 bases at V and 2 bases at J, with 16 bases between the two ends. CDR1 and CDR2 from the germline V gene are SGHTA and FQGNSA. The CDR3 DNA follows: TGTGCCAGCAGCCTGAGGCGGGACAGAACCTACGAGCAGTACTTC. Residues: CASSLRRDRTYEQYF. Filled out from reference TRBV7-2 and TRBJ2-7, the complete variable domain reads GAGVSQSPSNKVTEKGKDVELRCDPISGHTALYWYRQSLGQGLEFLIYFQGNSAPDKSGLPSDRFSAERTGGSVSTLTIQRTQQEDSAVYLCASSLRRDRTYEQYFGPGTRLTVT.

This chain connects TRBV6-1 to TRBJ2-1; D remains unclear. V lost 0 bases and J 0 bases, leaving 6 bases between the germline ends. The CDR3 runs 15 residues. CDR1 is MNHNS and CDR2 is SASEGT in the germline V gene. The chain's CDR3 is CASSEALGSYNEQFF. DNA of the CDR3: TGTGCCAGCAGTGAAGCGCTAGGCTCCTACAATGAGCAGTTCTTC.

The chain combines TRBV6-6 with TRBJ1-2; D gene ambiguous. The germline V and J ends were trimmed by 0 bases and 10 bases, with 9 bases remaining between them. The CDR3 extends over 12 amino acids. CDR1 is MNHNY, CDR2 SVGAGI, per germline (reference sequence). The CDR3 DNA follows: TGTGCCAGCAGTTACTCCCAGGCCCTCTACACCTTC. Translated, it gives CASSYSQALYTF.